A single sample gave rise to the 11 T cell receptor beta chains below, sequenced in a study of graft-versus-host responses after intestinal transplantation (dated by TCRdb to the early 2020s). Antigen specificity for these receptors is unknown. Libraries came from the immunoSEQ multiplex PCR assay. TCRdb holds this immuneACCESS table with in-frame rearrangements only. Some clones are missing; in checked studies, unresolved V genes explain under half, and the rest has no known cause. The sample yields under 140,000 clones; around 93% were counted once. Roughly 0.5% of the sample is held by the ten biggest clonotypes. What the time point label conveys for this sample: cells obtained before transplantation from donor or recipient. Sequenced here: unstimulated CD8+ T cells sorted from spleen or lymph node cells, sampled before intestinal transplant. These receptors were obtained from a human donor who received an intestinal transplant.

The chain is built from TRBV5-8 and TRBJ2-3; D ambiguous. The CDR3 is made up of 16 amino acids. V was trimmed by 2 bases and J by 2 bases, leaving 15 bases between them. Germline loops: CDR1 SGHTS, CDR2 YDEGEE. The CDR3 protein is CASSFMDGDFTDTQYF. CDR3 nucleotide sequence: TGTGCCAGCAGCTTTATGGACGGTGATTTCACAGATACGCAGTATTTT.

The chain combines TRBV28 with TRBJ1-1; maybe TRBD1 (6 bases). CDR3 length: 13 amino acids. Germline-derived CDR1 and CDR2 are MDHEN and SYDVKM. V lost 3 bases, J lost 6 bases, and 11 bases lay in between. The CDR3 sequence: CASSFSGAAEAFF. CDR3 nucleotides: TGTGCCAGCAGTTTTTCGGGGGCGGCTGAAGCTTTCTTT.

V usage is TRBV7-9 and J usage is TRBJ1-5; a possible D gene is TRBD1 (6 bases). The CDR3 extends over 14 amino acids. V lost 3 bases to trimming and J lost 2 bases, with 8 bases between them. The germline V gene has CDR1 SEHNR and CDR2 FQNEAQ (reference sequence). DNA of the CDR3: TGTGCCAGCAGCTTGGAGGGGGGCAATCAGCCCCAGCATTTT. It specifies CASSLEGGNQPQHF. The variable domain in full, completed from reference TRBV7-9 and TRBJ1-5, reads DTGVSQNPRHKITKRGQNVTFRCDPISEHNRLYWYRQTLGQGPEFLTYFQNEAQLEKSRLLSDRFSAERPKGSFSTLEIQRTEQGDSAMYLCASSLEGGNQPQHFGDGTRLSIL.

The chain links TRBV4-1 to TRBJ2-7, with a tentative D call TRBD2 (5 bases). CDR3 length: 14 amino acids. CDR1 and CDR2 from the germline V gene are MGHRA and YSYEKL. The V end lost 5 bases, the J end lost 2 bases, and 13 bases lay between the germline ends. As DNA, the CDR3 is TGCGCCAGCAGCGTCCAGACCGGGGCCTACGAGCAGTACTTC. Encoded protein: CASSVQTGAYEQYF.

This clone appeared a single time. The rearrangement uses TRBV5-4 and TRBJ2-2; D unresolved. Germline CDR1 and CDR2: SGHNT and YYREEE (reference sequence). Trimming took 3 bases from V and 6 from J, leaving 6 bases between them. The CDR3 has 12 amino acids. In nucleotides, the CDR3 is TGTGCCAGCAGCTCAGTACCCGGGGAGCTGTTTTTT. As protein: CASSSVPGELFF.

The chain carries TRBV27 and TRBJ2-7; weak D call: TRBD2 (5 bases). The V gene lost 2 bases and the J gene lost 3 bases, with 14 bases spanning the gap. The CDR3 covers 15 residues. The germline V gene has CDR1 MNHEY and CDR2 SMNVEV (reference sequence). The CDR3 is CASSLTRSIGYEQYF. The CDR3 nucleotides are TGTGCCAGCAGTTTAACTAGAAGCATTGGCTACGAGCAGTACTTC.

This sequence joins TRBV27 and TRBJ2-7, with 7 bases matching TRBD2. V shed 2 bases, J shed 3 bases, and the junction held 1 base outside the gene matches. Germline V gives CDR1 MNHEY, CDR2 SMNVEV (reference sequence). This CDR3 has 13 amino acids. The CDR3 DNA reads as TGTGCCAGCAGTTTAGGGGGGGGCTACGAGCAGTACTTC. Amino acid sequence: CASSLGGGYEQYF.

This clone was observed a single time. The V call is TRBV27, the J call TRBJ1-1, with 7 bases fitting TRBD1. Germline lookup yields CDR1 MNHEY and CDR2 SMNVEV (reference sequence). The CDR3 is 16 amino acids. Trimming removed 9 bases from V and 0 bases from J; junction bases left unmatched: 13. Written as DNA, the CDR3 is TGTGCCAGGGGGACAGATGAATACTCCATGAACACTGAAGCTTTCTTT. Translation gives CARGTDEYSMNTEAFF.

The chain links TRBV12-5 to TRBJ2-7, with 11 bases lining up with TRBD1. Trimming took 7 bases from V and 2 from J; bases not matched to a gene: 4. The CDR3 spans 14 residues. The germline V gene encodes CDR1 LGHNT and CDR2 FRNRAP. CDR3 sequence: CASAPGQGAYEQYF. The CDR3 region has the DNA TGTGCTAGTGCCCCGGGACAGGGGGCCTACGAGCAGTACTTC.

The CDR3 nucleotides are TGCGCCAGCAGCACCCCCGGGACTCAGAGCTCCTACGAGCAGTACTTC. Protein product: CASSTPGTQSSYEQYF. The chain has TRBV5-1 and TRBJ2-7; D possibly corresponds to TRBD2 (6 bases). V lost 4 bases and J 0 bases, leaving 17 bases between the germline ends. This CDR3 has 16 amino acids. In germline, CDR1 is SGHRS, CDR2 YFSETQ.

The chain joins TRBV7-8 to TRBJ2-1, with TRBD2 matching over 8 bases. Trimming removed 5 bases from V and 4 bases from J; junction bases left unmatched: 7. The CDR3 covers 15 residues. Per the germline V gene, CDR1 is SGHVS and CDR2 is FQNEAQ. CDR3 in DNA: TGTGCCAGCAGCCGTTTAGCGGGGACGTACAATGAGCAGTTCTTC. Translated: CASSRLAGTYNEQFF.